In this sample, the clone carrying this T cell receptor (beta chain) turned up a few times. Its antigen is unknown. Trimming removed 2 bases from V and 7 bases from J, with 14 bases in between. The CDR3 runs 14 residues. Germline V gene sequence: CDR1 KGHSH, CDR2 LQKENI. Each CDR3 protein is one row after TCRdb ran MiXCR on the RACE reads. Among approximately 340,000 distinct CDR3 sequences listed, approximately 6.9% were seen once. This entry is derived from a study of human T cells and chemical hapten exposure. Study outcomes and limitations: The formation of large CDR3 similarity clusters by expanded TCRs significantly exceeded that of controls.

The time point was: patch test 1, 2 weeks after DPC sensitization. Regarding treatment: therapeutic diphenylcyclopropenone sensitization with weekly scalp DPC. Alopecia patients between 18 and 70 years old and suitable for DPC were used as donors. The clonotype was recovered from a woman in her late teens or twenties with alopecia areata. Some clones in this sample may be carry-over from other donors' samples. The source material was whole blood, sampled in connection with sensitization to the hapten diphenylcyclopropenone (DPC). The chain recombines TRBV18 with TRBJ1-1; possibly TRBD1 for D (6 bases). The CDR3 loop is CASSPDRTGYEAFF. The CDR3 DNA sequence: TGTGCCAGCTCACCAGACAGGACGGGGTATGAAGCTTTCTTT. Combining the CDR3 with reference TRBV18 and TRBJ1-1 gives the whole variable domain NAGVMQNPRHLVRRRGQEARLRCSPMKGHSHVYWYRQLPEEGLKFMVYLQKENIIDESGMPKERFSAEFPKEGPSILRIQQVVRGDSAAYFCASSPDRTGYEAFFGQGTRLTVV.